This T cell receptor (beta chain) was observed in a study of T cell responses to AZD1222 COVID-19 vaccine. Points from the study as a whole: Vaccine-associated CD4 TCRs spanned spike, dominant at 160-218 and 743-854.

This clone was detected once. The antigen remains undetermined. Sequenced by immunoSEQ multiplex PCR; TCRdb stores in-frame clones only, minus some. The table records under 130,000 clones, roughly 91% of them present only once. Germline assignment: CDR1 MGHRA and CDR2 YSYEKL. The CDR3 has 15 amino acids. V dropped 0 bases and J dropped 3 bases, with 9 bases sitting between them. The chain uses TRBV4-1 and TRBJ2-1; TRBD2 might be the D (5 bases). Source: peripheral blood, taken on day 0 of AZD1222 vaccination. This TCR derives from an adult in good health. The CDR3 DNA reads TGCGCCAGCAGCCAAGATTTTGGAGGCTACAATGAGCAGTTCTTC. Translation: CASSQDFGGYNEQFF.